Shown below are 17 T cell receptor beta chains from a single sample sequenced in a study of tumor-infiltrating lymphocytes in localized non-small cell lung cancer. Using immunoSEQ multiplex PCR, the repertoire was profiled, and TCRdb retains in-frame clones only, with some absent. Here the sample spans 14,000 or so clones, about two thirds being singletons. Sequencing was done on a sample of uninvolved lung tissue not adjacent to the tumor. The receptors derive from a human donor with non-small cell lung cancer.

The V and J genes are TRBV28 and TRBJ1-5, with D tentatively TRBD1 (5 bases). The CDR3 is 15 amino acids. V lost 1 base to trimming and J lost 7 bases, with 14 bases between them. Germline V gene lookup returns CDR1 MDHEN and CDR2 SYDVKM. CDR3 region: CASSLFRGAGQPQHF. The CDR3 coding sequence is TGTGCCAGCAGTTTATTCCGGGGCGCGGGACAGCCCCAGCATTTT. Looking up the rest from reference TRBV28 and TRBJ1-5 gives the full variable domain: DVKVTQSSRYLVKRTGEKVFLECVQDMDHENMFWYRQDPGLGLRLIYFSYDVKMKEKGDIPEGYSVSREKKERFSLILESASTNQTSMYLCASSLFRGAGQPQHFGDGTRLSIL.

V is TRBV27 and J is TRBJ1-5, with a possible D match to TRBD1 (5 bases). Germline lookup yields CDR1 MNHEY and CDR2 SMNVEV (reference sequence). Deletions cut 2 bases from V and 0 bases from J, with 8 bases between. The CDR3 has 15 amino acids. The CDR3 coding sequence is TGTGCCAGCAGTTTAGATACAGGTAGCAATCAGCCCCAGCATTTT. Its protein product is CASSLDTGSNQPQHF.

The chain employs TRBV7-2 and TRBJ1-1; D not certain. Per the germline V gene, CDR1 is SGHTA and CDR2 is FQGNSA. The CDR3 loop spans 13 amino acids. With 2 bases removed from V and 2 bases from J, the gap between germline ends came to 6 bases. The CDR3 DNA sequence: TGTGCCAGCAGCTTATACGGAAACACTGAAGCTTTCTTT. It translates to CASSLYGNTEAFF.

This clone occurred once. The chain is built from TRBV29-1 and TRBJ2-7, with D perhaps assigned TRBD1 or TRBD2 (5 bases each). The CDR3 loop spans 13 amino acids. Trimming stripped 4 bases from V and 5 bases from J, with 15 bases between. Per the germline V gene, CDR1 is SQVTM and CDR2 is ANQGSEA. For the CDR3, the DNA is TGCAGCGTTGGGGCGTGGGGGAGCGACGAGCAGTACTTC. Encoded protein: CSVGAWGSDEQYF.

This sequence joins TRBV5-6 and TRBJ2-4, with 9 bases identical to TRBD2. J was trimmed by 1 base and V by 8 bases; bases with no gene match: 4. CDR1 and CDR2 from the germline V gene are SGHDT and YYEEEE. The CDR3 extends over 14 amino acids. The CDR3 protein is CASYAGGAKNIQYF. The CDR3 coding sequence is TGTGCCAGTTACGCGGGAGGGGCCAAAAACATTCAGTACTTC.

This clone is judged medium-sized. This chain joins TRBV7-8 and TRBJ2-7; TRBD1 is a possible D gene (6 bases). Germline assignment: CDR1 SGHVS and CDR2 FQNEAQ. The CDR3 consists of 14 residues. V was trimmed by 6 bases and J by 2 bases, leaving 14 bases between them. This chain's CDR3 is CASRPGTTAYEQYF. The CDR3 DNA is TGTGCCAGCAGACCCGGGACAACGGCCTACGAGCAGTACTTC.

Remarks on this clone: An end of the junction does not agree with germline; a read error may underlie this. The rearrangement links TRBV25-1 to TRBJ1-3; D possibly corresponds to TRBD1 (6 bases). Germline V gene data show CDR1 as MGHDK and CDR2 as SYGVNS. The CDR3 is made up of 13 amino acids. Written as DNA, the CDR3 is TGTGCCAGCACTGAAGGGGGTCGGAACACCATATATTTT. It codes for CASTEGGRNTIYF.

This clone was picked up one time. The V call is TRBV6-1, the J call TRBJ1-5; D is possibly TRBD1 (6 bases). The CDR3 runs to 14 residues. Trimming shortened V by 5 bases and J by 4 bases, and 12 bases separated the two germline ends. The V gene's germline CDR1 is MNHNS and CDR2 SASEGT. The CDR3 coding sequence is TGTGCCAGCAGTCGGGGGCAGGCGAATCAGCCCCAGCATTTT. Amino acid sequence: CASSRGQANQPQHF.

The rearrangement uses TRBV7-2 and TRBJ1-2; a weak D match, TRBD1 (6 bases). Trimming pared 5 bases from V and 6 bases from J, leaving 19 bases between. The germline gives CDR1 SGHTA, CDR2 FQGNSA. This CDR3 comprises 15 residues. Here the CDR3 DNA reads TGTGCCAGCAGCCCGCCTTCTACAGGGTCCCATGGCTACACCTTC. Amino acid sequence: CASSPPSTGSHGYTF.

Worth noting for this clone: The sample contains more than one DNA sequence encoding this CDR3. The V call is TRBV2, the J call TRBJ1-5, with D perhaps TRBD1 (5 bases). This CDR3 spans 14 amino acids. CDR1 is SNHLY, CDR2 FYNNEI, per germline. Trimming removed 3 bases from V and 1 base from J, with 7 bases in between. The CDR3 bases are TGTGCCAGCAGTGAGGGGCCCAGCAATCAGCCCCAGCATTTT. Translating it yields CASSEGPSNQPQHF.

Judged by abundance, this clone is medium-sized. The chain combines TRBV5-6 with TRBJ1-4; tentative D call: TRBD1 (6 bases). Germline V gene data show CDR1 as SGHDT and CDR2 as YYEEEE. This CDR3 comprises 15 residues. V gave up 0 bases and J gave up 7 bases, with 13 bases separating them. The CDR3 is CASSLVQGSTEKLFF. Written as DNA, the CDR3 is TGTGCCAGCAGCTTGGTTCAGGGGTCGACTGAAAAACTGTTTTTT.

This rearrangement joins TRBV2 to TRBJ1-3; D gene uncertain. The CDR3 has 15 amino acids. Germline V gives CDR1 SNHLY, CDR2 FYNNEI. Trimming removed 4 bases from V and 0 bases from J, with 10 bases in between. Written as DNA, the CDR3 is TGTGCCAGCAGTGTCAAGGTTCTCTCTGGAAACACCATATATTTT. The encoded protein is CASSVKVLSGNTIYF.

This clone was observed a few times. The chain is built from TRBV19 and TRBJ1-1, with D tentatively TRBD1 (5 bases). The CDR3 is 14 amino acids. CDR1 is LNHDA and CDR2 is SQIVND in the germline V gene (reference sequence). The V and J ends lost 3 bases and 4 bases respectively, with 12 bases between them. The CDR3 reads CASSITGGTTEAFF. The CDR3 nucleotides are TGTGCCAGTAGTATTACGGGGGGGACCACTGAAGCTTTCTTT.

The V call is TRBV11-2, the J call TRBJ1-6; a weak D match, TRBD1 (5 bases). CDR3 length equals 14 residues. V was cut by 3 bases and J by 10 bases, with 13 bases left in between. Germline V CDR1 and CDR2: SGHAT, FQNNGV. Here the CDR3 reads CASSFEGSGSPLHF. The CDR3, as DNA: TGTGCCAGCAGCTTTGAGGGGAGCGGGTCACCCCTCCACTTT.

This chain links TRBV30 with TRBJ1-5; D is unresolved. V gave up 5 bases and J gave up 7 bases, with 15 bases separating them. CDR3 length equals 13 residues. The V gene's germline CDR1 is GTSNPN and CDR2 SVGIG (reference sequence). The CDR3 spells CAWSPGVTQPQHF. The CDR3, as DNA: TGTGCCTGGTCCCCTGGGGTAACGCAGCCCCAGCATTTT.

CDR3 sequence: CASSSRGAGEKLFF. For the CDR3, the DNA is TGTGCCAGCAGTTCACGGGGGGCCGGTGAAAAACTGTTTTTT. V and J are TRBV6-1 and TRBJ1-4; D might be TRBD1 (6 bases). Germline lookup yields CDR1 MNHNS and CDR2 SASEGT. There are 14 residues in the CDR3. Trimming took 5 bases from V and 7 from J, leaving 14 bases between them.

V and J are TRBV10-1 and TRBJ2-7, with D unclear. The CDR3 consists of 15 residues. Trimming pared 4 bases from V and 3 bases from J, leaving 16 bases between. Germline loops: CDR1 WNHNN, CDR2 SYGVQD (reference sequence). The CDR3 DNA follows: TGCGCCAGCAGTGCGAGATTTGGGTCCAACTACGAGCAGTACTTC. Amino acids: CASSARFGSNYEQYF.